This T cell receptor beta chain was documented in a study of cytomegalovirus exposure and HLA in healthy donors. Regarding the study as a whole: There were some 150 TCR beta chains listed as cytomegalovirus-associated.

TCRdb keeps only in-frame clones here, not all; method: immunoSEQ multiplex PCR. Here the sample spans fewer than 150,000 clones, 88% being singletons. This CDR3 spans 15 amino acids. V was shortened by 5 bases and J by 13 bases, with 21 bases between the two germline ends. Germline lookup yields CDR1 MDHEN and CDR2 SYDVKM. About this clone itself: The antigen remains undetermined.

The source material was PBMCs. The clonotype comes from a woman aged 18-30 years in good health and CMV-seropositive. The chain employs TRBV28 and TRBJ1-6; D may be TRBD1 (5 bases). The CDR3 loop is CASSNAGAAILPLHF. As DNA, the CDR3 is TGTGCCAGCAGTAATGCTGGGGCCGCTATCCTTCCCCTCCACTTT.